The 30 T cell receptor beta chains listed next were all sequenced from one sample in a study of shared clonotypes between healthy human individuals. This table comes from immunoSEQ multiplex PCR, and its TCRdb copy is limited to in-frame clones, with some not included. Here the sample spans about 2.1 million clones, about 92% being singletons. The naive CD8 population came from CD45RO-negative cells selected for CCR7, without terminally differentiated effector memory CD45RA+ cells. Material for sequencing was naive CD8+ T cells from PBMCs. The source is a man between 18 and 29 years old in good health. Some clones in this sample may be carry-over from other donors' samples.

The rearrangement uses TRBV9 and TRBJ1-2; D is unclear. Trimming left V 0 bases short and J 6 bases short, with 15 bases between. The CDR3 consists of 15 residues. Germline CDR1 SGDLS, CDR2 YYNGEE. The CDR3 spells CASSVALGSAHGYTF. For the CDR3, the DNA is TGTGCCAGCAGCGTAGCCCTCGGCTCGGCGCATGGCTACACCTTC.

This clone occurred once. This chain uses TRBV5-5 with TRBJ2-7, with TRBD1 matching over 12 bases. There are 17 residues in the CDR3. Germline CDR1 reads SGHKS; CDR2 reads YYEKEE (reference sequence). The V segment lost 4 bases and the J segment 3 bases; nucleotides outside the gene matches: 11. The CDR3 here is CASSVGGQGAVDYEQYF. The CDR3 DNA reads TGTGCCAGCAGCGTCGGGGGACAGGGGGCGGTCGACTACGAGCAGTACTTC.

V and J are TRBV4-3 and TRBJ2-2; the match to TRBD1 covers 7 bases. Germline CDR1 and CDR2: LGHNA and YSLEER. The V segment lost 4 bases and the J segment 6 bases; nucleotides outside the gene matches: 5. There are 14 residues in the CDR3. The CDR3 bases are TGCGCCAGCAGCCGGGGACAGACTTCCGGGGAGCTGTTTTTT. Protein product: CASSRGQTSGELFF.

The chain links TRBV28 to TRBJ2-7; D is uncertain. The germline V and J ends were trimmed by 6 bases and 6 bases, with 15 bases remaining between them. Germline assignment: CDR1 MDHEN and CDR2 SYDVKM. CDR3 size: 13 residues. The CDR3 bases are TGTGCCAGCAGAGGGTACGTGATAGGCGAGCAGTACTTC. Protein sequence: CASRGYVIGEQYF.

The DNA for the CDR3 is TGTGCCAGCAGCTTAGCGAGGGGGGAGACCCAGTACTTC. It encodes CASSLARGETQYF. The V and J genes are TRBV11-2 and TRBJ2-5; a weak D match, TRBD1 (6 bases). This CDR3 spans 13 amino acids. Germline-derived CDR1 and CDR2 are SGHAT and FQNNGV. Between the trimmed V and J ends, which lost 1 base and 5 bases, there was a span of 8 bases. Variable domain in full (rest from reference TRBV11-2 and TRBJ2-5): EAGVAQSPRYKIIEKRQSVAFWCNPISGHATLYWYQQILGQGPKLLIQFQNNGVVDDSQLPKDRFSAERLKGVDSTLKIQPAKLEDSAVYLCASSLARGETQYFGPGTRLLVL.

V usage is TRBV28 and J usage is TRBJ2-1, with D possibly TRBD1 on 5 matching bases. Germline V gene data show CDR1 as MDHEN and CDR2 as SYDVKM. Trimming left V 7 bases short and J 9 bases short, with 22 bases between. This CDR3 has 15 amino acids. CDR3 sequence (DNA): TGTGCCAGCAAACATCAGGGTGTCGGATCGGGTGAGCAGTTCTTC. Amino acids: CASKHQGVGSGEQFF.

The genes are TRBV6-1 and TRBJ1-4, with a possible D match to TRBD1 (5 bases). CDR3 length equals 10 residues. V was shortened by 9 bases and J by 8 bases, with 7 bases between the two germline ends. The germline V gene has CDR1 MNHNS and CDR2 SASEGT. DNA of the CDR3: TGTGCCAGTGGGGGGGAAAAACTGTTTTTT. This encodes CASGGEKLFF.

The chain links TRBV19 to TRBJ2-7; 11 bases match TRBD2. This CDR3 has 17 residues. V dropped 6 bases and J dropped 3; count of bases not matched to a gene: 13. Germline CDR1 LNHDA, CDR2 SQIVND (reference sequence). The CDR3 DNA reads TGTGCCAGTAGACCCGATAGCGGGAGGGCCGGACTCTACGAGCAGTACTTC. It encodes CASRPDSGRAGLYEQYF.

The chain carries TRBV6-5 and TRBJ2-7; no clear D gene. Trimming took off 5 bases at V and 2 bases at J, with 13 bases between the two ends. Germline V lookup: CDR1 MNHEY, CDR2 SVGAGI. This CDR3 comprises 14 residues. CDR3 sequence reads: CASSTVLIPYEQYF. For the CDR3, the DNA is TGTGCCAGCAGTACGGTCCTTATCCCCTACGAGCAGTACTTC.

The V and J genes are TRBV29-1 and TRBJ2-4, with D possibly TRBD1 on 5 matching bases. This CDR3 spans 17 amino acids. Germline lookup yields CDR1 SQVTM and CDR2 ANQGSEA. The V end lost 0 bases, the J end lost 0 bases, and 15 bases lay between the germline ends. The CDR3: CSVEDLPGQPAKNIQYF. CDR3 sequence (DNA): TGCAGCGTTGAAGATCTGCCAGGACAACCAGCCAAAAACATTCAGTACTTC.

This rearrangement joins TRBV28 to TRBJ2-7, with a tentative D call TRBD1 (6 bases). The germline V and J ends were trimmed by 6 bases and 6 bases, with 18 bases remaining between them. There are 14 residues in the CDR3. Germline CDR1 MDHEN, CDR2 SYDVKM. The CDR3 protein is CASSGTGTTSEQYF. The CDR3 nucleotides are TGTGCCAGCAGCGGAACCGGGACAACCTCCGAGCAGTACTTC.

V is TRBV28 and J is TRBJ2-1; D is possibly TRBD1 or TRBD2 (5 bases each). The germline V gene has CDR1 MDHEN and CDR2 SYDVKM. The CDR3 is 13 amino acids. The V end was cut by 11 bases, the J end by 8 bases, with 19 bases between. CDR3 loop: CAGRRGVGDEQFF. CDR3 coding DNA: TGTGCCGGACGTCGGGGAGTGGGGGATGAGCAGTTCTTC.

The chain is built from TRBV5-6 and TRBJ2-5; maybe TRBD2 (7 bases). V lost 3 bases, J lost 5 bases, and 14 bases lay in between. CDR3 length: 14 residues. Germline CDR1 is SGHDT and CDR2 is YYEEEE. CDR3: CASSWGGALETQYF. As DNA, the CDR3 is TGTGCCAGCAGCTGGGGGGGCGCTTTGGAGACCCAGTACTTC.

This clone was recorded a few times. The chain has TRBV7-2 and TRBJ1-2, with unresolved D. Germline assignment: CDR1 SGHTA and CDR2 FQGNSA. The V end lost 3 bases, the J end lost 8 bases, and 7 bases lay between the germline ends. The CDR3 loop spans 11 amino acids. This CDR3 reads CASSFGLGYTF. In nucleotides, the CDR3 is TGTGCCAGCAGCTTCGGGTTGGGCTACACCTTC.

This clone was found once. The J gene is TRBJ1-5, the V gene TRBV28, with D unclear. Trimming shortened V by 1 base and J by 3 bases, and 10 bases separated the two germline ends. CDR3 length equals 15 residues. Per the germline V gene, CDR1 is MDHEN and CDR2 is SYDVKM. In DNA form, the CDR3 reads TGTGCCAGCAGTTTATTGCCGGGAGTCAATCAGCCCCAGCATTTT. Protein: CASSLLPGVNQPQHF. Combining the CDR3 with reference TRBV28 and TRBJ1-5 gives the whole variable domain DVKVTQSSRYLVKRTGEKVFLECVQDMDHENMFWYRQDPGLGLRLIYFSYDVKMKEKGDIPEGYSVSREKKERFSLILESASTNQTSMYLCASSLLPGVNQPQHFGDGTRLSIL.

The CDR3 spells CASSLGGTSWETQYF. DNA of the CDR3: TGTGCCAGCAGCTTAGGTGGGACTAGTTGGGAGACCCAGTACTTC. The chain is built from TRBV7-9 and TRBJ2-5; 8 bases agree with TRBD2. Germline-derived CDR1 and CDR2 are SEHNR and FQNEAQ (reference sequence). This CDR3 has 15 residues. Trimming removed 1 base from V and 5 bases from J; junction bases left unmatched: 6. Together with reference TRBV7-9 and TRBJ2-5, the CDR3 gives the full variable domain: DTGVSQNPRHKITKRGQNVTFRCDPISEHNRLYWYRQTLGQGPEFLTYFQNEAQLEKSRLLSDRFSAERPKGSFSTLEIQRTEQGDSAMYLCASSLGGTSWETQYFGPGTRLLVL.

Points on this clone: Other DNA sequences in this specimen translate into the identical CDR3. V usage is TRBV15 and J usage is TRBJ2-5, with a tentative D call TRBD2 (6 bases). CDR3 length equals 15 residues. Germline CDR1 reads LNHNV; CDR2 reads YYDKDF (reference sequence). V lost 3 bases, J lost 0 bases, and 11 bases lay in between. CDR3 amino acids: CATSRGGSYQETQYF. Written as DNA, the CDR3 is TGTGCCACCAGCAGGGGAGGTTCGTACCAAGAGACCCAGTACTTC.

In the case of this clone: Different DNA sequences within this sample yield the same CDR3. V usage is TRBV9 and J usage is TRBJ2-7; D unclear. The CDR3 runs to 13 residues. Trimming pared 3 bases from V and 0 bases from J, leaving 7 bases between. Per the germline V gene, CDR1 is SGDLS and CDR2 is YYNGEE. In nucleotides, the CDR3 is TGTGCCAGCAGCGGACAAGGCTCCTACGAGCAGTACTTC. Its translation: CASSGQGSYEQYF.

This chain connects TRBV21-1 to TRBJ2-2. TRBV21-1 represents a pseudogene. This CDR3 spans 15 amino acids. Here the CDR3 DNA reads TGTGCCCAGCAGCAACGCCGGCGTTTGGGCGGGGAGCTGTTTTTT. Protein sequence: CAQQQRRRLGGELFF.

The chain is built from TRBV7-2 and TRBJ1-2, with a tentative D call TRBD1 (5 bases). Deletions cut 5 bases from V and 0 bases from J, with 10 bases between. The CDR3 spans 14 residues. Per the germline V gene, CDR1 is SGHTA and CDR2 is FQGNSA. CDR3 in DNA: TGTGCCAGCAGCCGGGTGGGGGCTAACTATGGCTACACCTTC. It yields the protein CASSRVGANYGYTF.

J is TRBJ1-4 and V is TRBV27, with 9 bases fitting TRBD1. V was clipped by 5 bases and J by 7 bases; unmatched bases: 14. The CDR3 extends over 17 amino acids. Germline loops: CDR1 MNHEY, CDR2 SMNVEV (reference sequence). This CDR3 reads CASSTPFTGGAPEKLFF. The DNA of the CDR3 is TGTGCCAGCAGTACCCCATTCACAGGGGGCGCCCCTGAAAAACTGTTTTTT.

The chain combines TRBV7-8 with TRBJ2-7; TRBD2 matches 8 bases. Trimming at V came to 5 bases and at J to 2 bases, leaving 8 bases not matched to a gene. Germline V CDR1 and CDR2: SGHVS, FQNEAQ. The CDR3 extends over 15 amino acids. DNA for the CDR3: TGTGCCAGCAGCCCCTGGGGTAGCGGGACCTACGAGCAGTACTTC. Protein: CASSPWGSGTYEQYF.

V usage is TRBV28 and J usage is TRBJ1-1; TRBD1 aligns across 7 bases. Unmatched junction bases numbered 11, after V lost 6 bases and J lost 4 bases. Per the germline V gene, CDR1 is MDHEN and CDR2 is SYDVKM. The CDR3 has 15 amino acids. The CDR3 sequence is CASRWMQGGSTEAFF. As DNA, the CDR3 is TGTGCCAGCAGATGGATGCAGGGGGGAAGCACTGAAGCTTTCTTT.

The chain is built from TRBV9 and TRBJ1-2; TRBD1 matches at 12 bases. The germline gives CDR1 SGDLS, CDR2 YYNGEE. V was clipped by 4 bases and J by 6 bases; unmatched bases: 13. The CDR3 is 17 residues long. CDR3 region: CASSLRDRGQGFDGYTF. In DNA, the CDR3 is TGTGCCAGCAGCCTCCGGGACAGGGGGCAAGGTTTTGATGGCTACACCTTC.

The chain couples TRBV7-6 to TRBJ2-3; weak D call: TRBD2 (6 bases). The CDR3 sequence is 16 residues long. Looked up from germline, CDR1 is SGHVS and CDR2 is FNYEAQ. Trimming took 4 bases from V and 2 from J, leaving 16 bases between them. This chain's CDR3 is CASSYLAPPLTDTQYF. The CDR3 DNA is TGTGCCAGCAGCTATCTAGCGCCACCTCTCACAGATACGCAGTATTTT.

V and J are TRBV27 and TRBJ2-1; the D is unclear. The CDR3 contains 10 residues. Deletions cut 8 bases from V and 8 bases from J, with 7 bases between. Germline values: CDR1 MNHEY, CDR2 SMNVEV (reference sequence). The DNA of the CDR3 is TGTGCCAGCCGCGGTGATGAGCAGTTCTTC. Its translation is CASRGDEQFF.

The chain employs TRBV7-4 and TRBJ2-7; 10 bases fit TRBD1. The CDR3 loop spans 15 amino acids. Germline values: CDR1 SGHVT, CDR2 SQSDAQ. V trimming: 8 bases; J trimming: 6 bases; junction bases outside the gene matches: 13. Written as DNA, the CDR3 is TGTGCCAGCTTCTTTAGGGGGACAGGGGACGCCGAGCAGTACTTC. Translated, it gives CASFFRGTGDAEQYF. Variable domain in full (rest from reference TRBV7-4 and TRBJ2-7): GAGVSQSPRYKVAKRGRDVALRCDSISGHVTLYWYRQTLGQGSEVLTYSQSDAQRDKSGRPSGRFSAERPERSVSTLKIQRTEQGDSAVYLCASFFRGTGDAEQYFGPGTRLTVT.

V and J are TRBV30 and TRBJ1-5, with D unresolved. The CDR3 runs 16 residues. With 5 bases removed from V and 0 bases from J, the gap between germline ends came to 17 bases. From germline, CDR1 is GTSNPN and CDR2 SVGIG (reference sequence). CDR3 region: CAWDTGTSLSNQPQHF. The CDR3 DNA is TGTGCCTGGGATACCGGAACTTCCCTTAGCAATCAGCCCCAGCATTTT.

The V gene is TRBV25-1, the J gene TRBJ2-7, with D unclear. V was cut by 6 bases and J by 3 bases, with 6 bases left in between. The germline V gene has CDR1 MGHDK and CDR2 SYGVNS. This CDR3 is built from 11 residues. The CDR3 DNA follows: TGTGCCAGCAGCCGTGGCTACGAGCAGTACTTC. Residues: CASSRGYEQYF.

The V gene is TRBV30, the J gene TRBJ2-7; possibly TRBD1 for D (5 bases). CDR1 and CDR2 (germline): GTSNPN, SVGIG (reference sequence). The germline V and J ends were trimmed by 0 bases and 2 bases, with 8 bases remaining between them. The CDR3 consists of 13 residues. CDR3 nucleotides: TGTGCCTGGAGTGTGGGGCAGCCCTACGAGCAGTACTTC. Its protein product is CAWSVGQPYEQYF.